The 8 T cell receptor beta chains below were found in one sample sequenced in a study of T cells after somatic rescue of genetic block (dated by TCRdb to between 2020 and 2021). Libraries were built with the immunoSEQ multiplex PCR assay. Sourced from immuneACCESS, this table was stored by TCRdb with only in-frame sequences that have V and J called. A share of the clones is absent; for the studies checked, an unresolved V gene accounts for under half, and the remainder has no known explanation. The sample table shows some 67,000 clones, and around 90% are seen once. The ten largest clones capture under 4% of the sample. Sequences were obtained from peripheral blood mononuclear cells (PBMCs). Receptor source: a man aged 35-49 years.

The rearrangement joins TRBV18 to TRBJ2-7, with TRBD1 matching 7 bases. The CDR3 totals 14 residues. Germline loops: CDR1 KGHSH, CDR2 LQKENI. Losses at the gene ends were 1 base for V and 7 bases for J; bases not matched to a gene: 7. CDR3 protein: CASSPQTGSQEQYF. CDR3 bases: TGTGCCAGCTCACCACAGACAGGGAGCCAGGAGCAGTACTTC.

This clone was seen a single time. The genes are TRBV4-1 and TRBJ2-1, with D hard to call. The CDR3 runs to 16 residues. Germline-derived CDR1 and CDR2 are MGHRA and YSYEKL. The ends were cut back, 0 bases at V and 2 bases at J, with 11 bases in the middle. The CDR3 nucleotides are TGCGCCAGCAGCCAAGATTTTCTGACCCCCTACAATGAGCAGTTCTTC. Its protein is CASSQDFLTPYNEQFF.

Written as DNA, the CDR3 is TGTGCCAGCAGCTTAGGATCCGTCGTAGCCTCATACGAGCAGTACTTC. This codes for CASSLGSVVASYEQYF. This sequence joins TRBV7-2 and TRBJ2-5; D is uncertain. The J call is doubtful: the DNA matches TRBJ2-7 better. Germline V gene sequence: CDR1 SGHTA, CDR2 FQGNSA. The CDR3 has 16 amino acids.

In this sample, this clone turned up once. The chain recombines TRBV5-4 with TRBJ2-1; TRBD2 is a possible D gene (5 bases). The V gene's germline CDR1 is SGHNT and CDR2 YYREEE (reference sequence). Deletions cut 3 bases from V and 3 bases from J, with 16 bases between. This CDR3 comprises 16 residues. The CDR3 is CASSSSGLGIYNEQFF. As DNA, the CDR3 is TGTGCCAGCAGCTCATCGGGCCTCGGGATCTACAATGAGCAGTTCTTC.

The J gene is TRBJ2-7, the V gene TRBV4-3; possibly TRBD1 for D (6 bases). The V and J ends lost 3 bases and 0 bases respectively, with 12 bases between them. Germline-derived CDR1 and CDR2 are LGHNA and YSLEER. The length of the CDR3 is 15 residues. DNA for the CDR3: TGCGCCAGCAGCCAGGGGGTGGGGGCCTCCTACGAGCAGTACTTC. As protein: CASSQGVGASYEQYF.

This clone is a singleton in its sample. The chain is built from TRBV27 and TRBJ2-1, with a weak D call TRBD2 (6 bases). This CDR3 has 15 residues. The ends were cut back, 3 bases at V and 2 bases at J, with 11 bases in the middle. Germline assignment: CDR1 MNHEY and CDR2 SMNVEV (reference sequence). CDR3 sequence reads: CASSFYGGTYNEQFF. As DNA, the CDR3 is TGTGCCAGCAGTTTCTACGGGGGAACCTACAATGAGCAGTTCTTC.

The chain couples TRBV4-1 to TRBJ2-7; 8 positions match TRBD2. The CDR3 length is 13 residues. Germline V CDR1 and CDR2: MGHRA, YSYEKL. The V and J ends lost 1 base and 6 bases, in that order; junction bases with no gene match: 2. The CDR3 DNA is TGCGCCAGCAGCCAAGGACTAGCGCTCGAGCAGTACTTC. Its protein product is CASSQGLALEQYF.

The chain uses TRBV4-1 and TRBJ2-5, with 15 bases matching TRBD2. With 0 bases clipped from V and 4 bases from J, the junction kept 6 bases outside the gene matches. Germline V gene data show CDR1 as MGHRA and CDR2 as YSYEKL. The CDR3 spans 18 residues. CDR3 coding DNA: TGCGCCAGCAGCCAAGACAGGTGGACTAGCGGGAGGGGAGAGACCCAGTACTTC. Translation: CASSQDRWTSGRGETQYF.